This TCR beta chain was profiled in a study of tumor-infiltrating lymphocytes in localized non-small cell lung cancer (dated by TCRdb to 2020 to 2023). Looking at the study overall: Several histologies were represented in the cohort, which also included both smokers and never-smokers as well as patients whose samples were collected after neoadjuvant chemotherapy. Each patient provided resected tumor tissue plus uninvolved lung tissue from the same patient, with the uninvolved lung tissue described as non-adjacent to the tumor. Flow cytometry, multiplex immunofluorescence, RNA-seq, exome sequencing and proteomics were applied to the same patients as TCR sequencing, which was one of several integrated assays. In total, the ICON cohort was made up of about 150 surgical patients who had localized non-small cell lung cancer and whose tumors were resected. For roughly 56 patients, immunoSEQ T-cell fraction was compared between paired tumor and uninvolved lung. General conclusions and limits of the study: In line with immunofluorescence CD3 counts, TCRbeta sequencing supported higher T cell infiltration in tumors compared with uninvolved lung tissue. Because different assays used different pieces of the same tissue, intratumor heterogeneity could not be separated from technical variation. The TCR-derived T-cell fraction showed no difference between the flow cytometry-defined immunotypes IM1 (good prognosis) and IM2 (poor prognosis). Assay coverage differed among patients according to how much tissue was available, so only a subset of the cohort had TCR sequencing. No association of tumor T-cell fraction from TCR sequencing with recurrence-free survival was found (p = 0.61).

A word on this clone: The specificity of this receptor is unknown. One base away there is no much larger clone; base qualities are not given.

Enrollment in ICON was initiated in 2016, and the last patient was enrolled in 2018. In a subcohort of 80 or so patients, fresh tumor and matched uninvolved tissue were collected for in-depth immune analyses, with TCR sequencing among those analyses. DNA for TCR sequencing was isolated from bulk tissue, and no cell sorting was done. The T-cell fraction in tumor and uninvolved lung tissue was obtained from TCR sequencing using the immunoSEQ assay. In the authors' own workflow: In the survival analysis, patients were divided into a high T-cell fraction group (upper tertile) and a low T-cell fraction group (lower two tertiles), and the two groups were compared using a log-rank test. A signed-rank test was used to check for differences in T-cell fraction between paired tumor and uninvolved lung. The source is immuneACCESS, and TCRdb retained only in-frame sequences with V and J called. Part of the clones is not carried over; for the studies checked, unresolved V genes explain less than half of this, and the remainder is unexplained. For V, J and clone size, that table is used; D and trimming come from the DNA. Present in this sample are about 6,900 clones, just under 75% of which were seen just once. The ten largest account for 12% of the sample.

The TCR comes from a human donor with non-small cell lung cancer. What was sequenced was lung tumor tissue.

The sequence in DNA is TGTGCCAGCATGAGACAGGGGACTAGCACAGATACGCAGTATTTT. Its translation reads: CASMRQGTSTDTQYF. The rearrangement joined TRBV2 to TRBJ2-3, and 8 bases in between align with TRBD1. Sequences SNHLY (CDR1) and FYNNEI (CDR2) are obtained from the germline V gene. The V end gives up 7 bases and the J end 0 bases, leaving 6 bases in the junction not matched to a gene. Including cysteine and phenylalanine, the CDR3 has 15 amino acids. Kept here is only the CDR3 DNA, which spans 45 bases and is read in frame from base 1.